This TCR beta chain was sequenced for a study of T-cell reconstitution after alpha-beta-depleted transplantation in children. Unique molecular identifiers tagged the TCRbeta library. Each CDR3 protein gets one entry after TCRdb re-called the PCR reads with MiXCR. The sample lists 200,000 to 250,000 distinct CDR3 sequences, approximately 9% occurring once. The J segment lost 9 bases and the V segment lost 6 bases, leaving 5 bases of the junction unmatched. The CDR3 extends over 12 amino acids. This clonotype was observed many times. Source: PBMCs from the stem cell graft donor, taken from the stem cell graft. The chain combines TRBV12-3 or TRBV12-4 with TRBJ2-1; 7 bases are shared with TRBD1. This TCR derives from a human donor who donated a stem cell graft to a child with acute lymphoblastic leukemia. The CDR3 DNA follows: TGTGCCAGCAGCACGGGACAGACTGAGCAGTTCTTC. It encodes CASSTGQTEQFF.